The 27 T cell receptor beta chains listed next were all sequenced from one sample in a study of T-cell reconstitution after alpha-beta-depleted transplantation in children. The authors prepared the TCRbeta library with unique molecular identifiers. Each CDR3 protein gets one entry after TCRdb re-called the PCR reads with MiXCR. The table shows 250,000 to 350,000 distinct CDR3 sequences, with more than 9% occurring only once. This material consisted of PBMCs from the stem cell graft donor, taken from the stem cell graft. Receptors were obtained from a human donor who donated a stem cell graft to a child with SCID.

This sequence joins TRBV5-1 and TRBJ2-2; 9 bases agree with TRBD1. V gave up 4 bases and J gave up 3 bases; unmatched junction bases: 7. Germline lookup yields CDR1 SGHRS and CDR2 YFSETQ. The length of the CDR3 is 16 residues. CDR3 loop: CASSPEQGAYTGELFF. The CDR3 DNA is TGCGCCAGCAGCCCAGAACAGGGGGCCTACACCGGGGAGCTGTTTTTT.

The chain is built from TRBV4-1 and TRBJ1-4; D call uncertain. Germline V lookup: CDR1 MGHRA, CDR2 YSYEKL. Deletions cut 0 bases from V and 0 bases from J, with 5 bases between. This CDR3 has 15 amino acids. Here the CDR3 reads CASSQDGSTNEKLFF. CDR3 coding DNA: TGCGCCAGCAGCCAAGACGGCTCAACTAATGAAAAACTGTTTTTT.

This clonotype was counted many times. The chain carries TRBV5-1 and TRBJ1-1; D is uncertain. V shed 4 bases and J shed 3 bases, with 19 bases lying between them. This CDR3 contains 16 residues. CDR1 and CDR2 from the germline V gene are SGHRS and YFSETQ. DNA for the CDR3: TGCGCCAGCAGCAATTATTACAGCAATTCGGACACTGAAGCTTTCTTT. It translates to CASSNYYSNSDTEAFF.

This clonotype has just a few counts. V gene TRBV2 combines with J gene TRBJ1-4; D not resolved. The CDR3 consists of 14 residues. Per the germline V gene, CDR1 is SNHLY and CDR2 is FYNNEI. V was cut by 5 bases and J by 8 bases, with 15 bases left in between. The CDR3: CASSSNGSGEKLFF. In DNA form, the CDR3 reads TGTGCCAGCAGTAGCAACGGGAGCGGCGAAAAACTGTTTTTT.

The chain recombines TRBV11-2 with TRBJ2-3; D call uncertain. CDR1 and CDR2 from the germline V gene are SGHAT and FQNNGV. Trimming pared 5 bases from V and 2 bases from J, leaving 14 bases between. There are 15 residues in the CDR3. The CDR3 protein is CASSLRPTFTDTQYF. The CDR3 DNA reads TGTGCCAGCAGCCTCCGCCCTACCTTCACAGATACGCAGTATTTT.

The rearrangement links TRBV7-8 to TRBJ2-1; TRBD1 matches at 12 bases. The germline V gene encodes CDR1 SGHVS and CDR2 FQNEAQ. V was clipped by 0 bases and J by 9 bases; unmatched bases: 0. The CDR3 contains 14 residues. CDR3 bases: TGTGCCAGCAGCTTAGCGGGACAGGGGGCTGAGCAGTTCTTC. Residues: CASSLAGQGAEQFF.

The J gene is TRBJ1-5, the V gene TRBV18; D possibly corresponds to TRBD1 (6 bases). The germline CDR1 and CDR2 sequences are KGHSH and LQKENI. The CDR3 extends over 13 amino acids. Trimming took off 6 bases at V and 4 bases at J, with 10 bases between the two ends. CDR3 bases: TGTGCCAGCTCGCCGGACAGAAATCAGCCCCAGCATTTT. This codes for CASSPDRNQPQHF.

The chain is built from TRBV7-8 and TRBJ2-3, with D tentatively TRBD1 (5 bases). Trimming took off 5 bases at V and 5 bases at J, with 17 bases between the two ends. CDR1 is SGHVS, CDR2 FQNEAQ, per germline. This CDR3 region has 15 residues. The CDR3 loop is CASSLGAAVEDTQYF. The CDR3 DNA reads as TGTGCCAGCAGCCTAGGGGCGGCCGTGGAAGATACGCAGTATTTT. Drawing the rest from reference TRBV7-8 and TRBJ2-3, the complete variable domain is GAGVSQSPRYKVAKRGQDVALRCDPISGHVSLFWYQQALGQGPEFLTYFQNEAQLDKSGLPSDRFFAERPEGSVSTLKIQRTQQEDSAVYLCASSLGAAVEDTQYFGPGTRLTVL.

V gene TRBV20-1 combines with J gene TRBJ2-1; D possibly corresponds to TRBD2 (5 bases). The CDR3 spans 11 residues. CDR1 is DFQATT, CDR2 SNEGSKA, per germline (reference sequence). V was cut by 7 bases and J by 4 bases, with 8 bases left in between. Here the CDR3 DNA reads TGCAGTGGGGAGAAATACAATGAGCAGTTCTTC. Translated, it gives CSGEKYNEQFF.

In this sample, this clonotype turned up many times. The rearrangement joins TRBV18 to TRBJ2-7; TRBD1 agrees at 7 bases. Germline lookup yields CDR1 KGHSH and CDR2 LQKENI. This CDR3 is 14 amino acids long. The V and J ends lost 3 bases and 2 bases, in that order; junction bases with no gene match: 4. The CDR3 here is CASSPRDRAYEQYF. The DNA of the CDR3 is TGTGCCAGCTCACCCCGGGACAGAGCCTACGAGCAGTACTTC. Full variable domain (remainder filled in from reference TRBV18 and TRBJ2-7): NAGVMQNPRHLVRRRGQEARLRCSPMKGHSHVYWYRQLPEEGLKFMVYLQKENIIDESGMPKERFSAEFPKEGPSILRIQQVVRGDSAAYFCASSPRDRAYEQYFGPGTRLTVT.

This clonotype was counted a few times. The V and J genes are TRBV20-1 and TRBJ2-3; 7 bases align to TRBD2. The trim removed 5 bases at V and 3 bases at J, leaving 2 bases unmatched. This CDR3 has 12 residues. CDR1 and CDR2 from the germline V gene are DFQATT and SNEGSKA (reference sequence). This chain's CDR3 is CSAWGGTDTQYF. The CDR3 bases are TGCAGTGCTTGGGGGGGGACAGATACGCAGTATTTT.

This clonotype was seen repeatedly, ten times or more. The chain has TRBV11-2 and TRBJ2-1; D unclear. CDR3 length: 15 residues. V lost 5 bases and J 6 bases, leaving 17 bases between the germline ends. Germline V gives CDR1 SGHAT, CDR2 FQNNGV. In nucleotides, the CDR3 is TGTGCCAGCAGCCCGCCTAGGGTAGCCGGCAATGAGCAGTTCTTC. It codes for CASSPPRVAGNEQFF.

Only a few counts were recorded for this clonotype. CDR3 sequence: CASKTGDEQFF. The CDR3 bases are TGTGCCAGCAAGACAGGGGATGAGCAGTTCTTC. J is TRBJ2-1 and V is TRBV6-5, with TRBD1 matching 8 bases. There are 11 residues in the CDR3. Germline V gives CDR1 MNHEY, CDR2 SVGAGI. V dropped 7 bases and J dropped 8; count of bases not matched to a gene: 1.

A note on this clonotype: It is likely a read error, because the conserved phenylalanine at the end of the CDR3 is missing. The chain recombines TRBV7-9 with TRBJ1-1; tentative D call: TRBD1 (6 bases). The V gene's germline CDR1 is SEHNR and CDR2 FQNEAQ (reference sequence). The V end was cut by 5 bases, the J end by 0 bases, with 10 bases between. This CDR3 comprises 14 residues. CDR3 in DNA: TGTGCCAGCAGCACAGGACAGTTGAACACTGAAGCTTTCCTT. It yields the protein CASSTGQLNTEAFL.

This clonotype was seen at least ten times. The rearrangement uses TRBV18 and TRBJ1-1; D possibly corresponds to TRBD1 (5 bases). V dropped 0 bases and J dropped 3 bases, with 8 bases sitting between them. This CDR3 comprises 14 residues. CDR1 is KGHSH and CDR2 is LQKENI in the germline V gene. This chain's CDR3 is CASSPPRGDTEAFF. The CDR3 DNA is TGTGCCAGCTCACCACCGAGGGGCGACACTGAAGCTTTCTTT.

This clonotype was observed at least ten times. The chain employs TRBV12-5 and TRBJ2-1; weak D call: TRBD2 (5 bases). The germline CDR1 and CDR2 sequences are LGHNT and FRNRAP. The CDR3 totals 13 residues. Trimming stripped 11 bases from V and 9 bases from J, with 20 bases between. The CDR3 here is CAGSLDLMSEQFF. The CDR3 DNA reads TGTGCTGGAAGTCTGGACTTAATGAGTGAGCAGTTCTTC.

This clonotype has only a few counts. V gene TRBV6-5 combines with J gene TRBJ2-1, with 9 nucleotides matching TRBD2. Germline V gene sequence: CDR1 MNHEY, CDR2 SVGAGI. The CDR3 contains 15 residues. The V gene end was trimmed by 4 bases and the J gene end by 7 bases; junction bases not matched to a gene: 8. CDR3 DNA sequence: TGTGCCAGCAGTTTCCGGCGGGGGGGCACGAATGAGCAGTTCTTC. Protein sequence: CASSFRRGGTNEQFF.

This clonotype occurred a few times. The chain recombines TRBV2 with TRBJ1-2; D may be TRBD1 (6 bases). The CDR3 loop spans 14 amino acids. CDR1 and CDR2 from the germline V gene are SNHLY and FYNNEI. V was pared by 5 bases and J by 2 bases, with 12 bases between. The CDR3 loop is CASSSNRVNYGYTF. DNA of the CDR3: TGTGCCAGCAGTTCAAACAGGGTCAACTATGGCTACACCTTC.

This clonotype was detected many times. This sequence joins TRBV12-3 or TRBV12-4 and TRBJ1-5; unclear D gene. The CDR3 is made up of 17 amino acids. V dropped 5 bases and J dropped 0 bases, with 17 bases sitting between them. CDR3 nucleotide sequence: TGTGCCAGCAGTAGTTCCTTTAGATCCGATAGCAATCAGCCCCAGCATTTT. Translation: CASSSSFRSDSNQPQHF.

CDR3 amino acids: CASSPGDAVTTGTQYF. CDR3 DNA: TGCGCCAGCAGCCCGGGAGATGCAGTTACCACGGGGACGCAGTATTTT. The chain combines TRBV4-1 with TRBJ2-3; D possibly corresponds to TRBD2 (6 bases). V was trimmed by 4 bases and J by 9 bases, leaving 23 bases between them. The CDR3 sequence is 16 residues long. Germline loops: CDR1 MGHRA, CDR2 YSYEKL.

This clonotype was observed a handful of times. The chain uses TRBV14 and TRBJ1-2; D is perhaps TRBD1 (5 bases). Trimming took 2 bases from V and 4 from J, leaving 5 bases between them. This CDR3 contains 12 residues. Germline values: CDR1 SGHDN, CDR2 FVKESK. Here the CDR3 reads CASSQTGYGYTF. The DNA for the CDR3 is TGTGCCAGCAGCCAAACAGGCTATGGCTACACCTTC.

This clonotype occurred once. The chain recombines TRBV29-1 with TRBJ2-2, with a weak D call TRBD1 (6 bases). In germline, CDR1 is SQVTM, CDR2 ANQGSEA. The CDR3 length is 12 residues. V was clipped by 6 bases and J by 7 bases, with 12 bases between them. CDR3 region: CSVKGGGGELFF. The CDR3 nucleotides are TGCAGCGTGAAAGGGGGTGGCGGGGAGCTGTTTTTT.

This clonotype was seen at least ten times. The CDR3 protein is CSASSGTGVETQYF. The CDR3 region has the DNA TGCAGTGCTTCTTCCGGGACAGGGGTGGAGACCCAGTACTTC. J is TRBJ2-5 and V is TRBV20-1; 10 nucleotides match TRBD1. Unmatched junction bases numbered 8, after V lost 5 bases and J lost 5 bases. The germline V gene has CDR1 DFQATT and CDR2 SNEGSKA (reference sequence). This CDR3 contains 14 residues.

The table lists this clonotype with a few counts. The V call is TRBV2, the J call TRBJ1-4; no reliable D call. Germline V CDR1 and CDR2: SNHLY, FYNNEI. The length of the CDR3 is 15 residues. V lost 6 bases, J lost 0 bases, and 11 bases lay in between. The CDR3 bases are TGTGCCAGCAGCATCGGGGTGGCAACTAATGAAAAACTGTTTTTT. Its translation: CASSIGVATNEKLFF.

This clonotype was observed many times. This chain connects TRBV4-2 to TRBJ2-1; TRBD1 is a possible D gene (6 bases). V lost 4 bases to trimming and J lost 8 bases, with 18 bases between them. Germline-derived CDR1 and CDR2 are LGHNA and YNFKEQ. CDR3 length: 15 amino acids. CDR3 sequence (DNA): TGTGCCAGCAGCCGCGAGTCATCAGGGGCCGATGAGCAGTTCTTC. It codes for CASSRESSGADEQFF.

This clonotype was found a few times. The V and J genes are TRBV25-1 and TRBJ1-1, with unresolved D. The CDR3 totals 12 residues. V gave up 1 base and J gave up 5 bases, with 5 bases separating them. CDR1 and CDR2 from the germline V gene are MGHDK and SYGVNS. This chain's CDR3 is CASSELGTEAFF. CDR3 in DNA: TGTGCCAGCAGTGAATTGGGGACTGAAGCTTTCTTT.

Here the CDR3 DNA reads TGTGCCAGCAGTTTACGGGGGCTCGGGAACACTGAAGCTTTCTTT. Translated, it gives CASSLRGLGNTEAFF. The chain uses TRBV12-3 or TRBV12-4 and TRBJ1-1; D perhaps matches TRBD1 (6 bases). V lost 2 bases to trimming and J lost 1 base, with 11 bases between them. This CDR3 has 15 amino acids.